The source of this T cell receptor beta chain is a study of metastatic and nonmetastatic thyroid tumors. About the study: Across blood and tumor or nodule tissue, repertoires from malignant and benign thyroid patients were compared with one another. Study results and limitations: Relative to benign nodules, malignant thyroid tumors were reportedly characterized by significantly elevated TCR beta diversity in blood and tumor.

Among the patients, none had received any treatment before thyroid surgery. In the original analysis: CDR3 differences across clinicopathological groups were used to build a distant-metastasis classifier for papillary thyroid cancer. MiXCR reprocessed the PCR reads for TCRdb. TCRdb, not the authors, supplied the V and J calls. The table lists tens of thousands of clones, roughly 26% of them singletons. Remarks on this clone: The antigen remains unidentified.

The sample taken for sequencing was blood. The origin of this receptor is a female donor with papillary thyroid cancer or a benign thyroid nodule (not recorded which). Some clones in this sample may be carry-over from other donors' samples.

The CDR3 nucleotides are TGCAGTGCTTCGGACAGGGGAGGTCTTAATGAGCAGTTCTTC. Translated: CSASDRGGLNEQFF. V gene TRBV20-1 combines with J gene TRBJ2-1; 9 bases are a match to TRBD1. This CDR3 contains 14 residues. The V and J ends lost 5 bases and 7 bases, in that order; junction bases with no gene match: 9. Germline V gives CDR1 DFQATT, CDR2 SNEGSKA (reference sequence).